A few counts support the clone carrying this T cell receptor (beta chain). The sample comes from a study of shared clonotypes between healthy human individuals. V shed 6 bases, J shed 4 bases, and the junction held 1 base outside the gene matches. Germline V lookup: CDR1 SNHLY, CDR2 FYNNEI. CDR3 length: 12 residues. CD4+ cells yielded CD45RA+ naive and CD45RA-negative memory subsets. Using immunoSEQ multiplex PCR, the repertoire was profiled, and TCRdb retains in-frame clones only, with some absent. The sample contains 2 million to 2.5 million clones, under 95% of which appear only once. Material: naive CD4+ T cells from PBMCs. Subset here: CD45RA+ positively selected. This TCR was sampled from a young man in good health. Some clones in this sample may be carry-over from other donors' samples. V and J are TRBV2 and TRBJ1-1; TRBD1 aligns across 8 bases. CDR3 amino acids: CASRDRVTEAFF. The CDR3 bases are TGTGCCAGCAGGGACAGGGTCACTGAAGCTTTCTTT.